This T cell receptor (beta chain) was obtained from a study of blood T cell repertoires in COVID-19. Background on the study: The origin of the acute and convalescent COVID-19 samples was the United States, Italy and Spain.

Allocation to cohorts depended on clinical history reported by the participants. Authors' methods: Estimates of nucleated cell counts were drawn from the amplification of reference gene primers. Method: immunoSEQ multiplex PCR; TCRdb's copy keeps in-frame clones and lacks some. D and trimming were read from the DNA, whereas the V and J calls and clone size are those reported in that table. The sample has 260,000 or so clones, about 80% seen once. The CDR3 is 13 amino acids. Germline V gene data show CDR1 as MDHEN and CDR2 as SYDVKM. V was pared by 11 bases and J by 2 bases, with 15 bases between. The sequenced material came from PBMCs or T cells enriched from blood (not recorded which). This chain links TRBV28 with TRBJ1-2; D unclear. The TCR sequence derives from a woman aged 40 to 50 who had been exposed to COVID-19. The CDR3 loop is CAAQSAENYGYTF. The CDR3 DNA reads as TGTGCCGCTCAATCGGCGGAGAACTATGGCTACACCTTC.